Below, one TCR beta chain is given with its context. This clone appeared once. Its antigen remains undetermined. One base away there is no much larger clone; base qualities are not given. The data were taken from a study of blood T cell repertoires in COVID-19 (TCRdb year 2020). In the study overall: Samples covering the acute and convalescent phases of COVID-19 were provided by collaborators in the United States, Italy and Spain. The prospective study material was composed of cDNA or gDNA derived from T cells, B-cell-depleted T cells, or PBMCs. Samples came from the ongoing ImmuneRACE study (first 160 participants) plus 1,254 subjects from 6 global collaborators. Deeply sampled blood TCRbeta repertoires from subjects exposed to, actively infected with, or recovered from COVID-19 were included in the dataset. A freely available public database, intended as a resource for researchers studying the immune response to SARS-CoV-2, is where the repertoires were released. Sample metadata almost always included a de-identified subject ID, COVID-19 status, age in years and sex. Where HLA class I and class II types were available, the types were taken from metadata supplied by the sample provider, not from assay-based typing. Overall results and qualifications from the work: The amount of clinical and demographic metadata varied by source and participant and was provided uncurated.

Reading the germline V gene gives CDR1 SGHVS and CDR2 FNYEAQ. The CDR3 runs 17 residues from the cysteine to the phenylalanine. Just the 51-base CDR3 DNA is kept, in frame starting at base 1. Trimming removed 4 bases from V and 0 bases from J, leaving 13 bases between the germline ends. TCRbeta CDR3 regions were amplified from genomic DNA by means of the immunoSEQ Assay, a bias-controlled multiplex PCR. The original methods were these. The number of nucleated cells in each sample was estimated from the amplification of reference gene primers within the assay. To quantify the absolute abundance of each unique TCRbeta CDR3 rearrangement, sequence reads were collapsed and filtered. For each sample, productive Simpson clonality was calculated as the square root of Simpson's diversity index over productive rearrangements. Not all clones reach the TCRdb copy of this immuneACCESS table, which keeps in-frame sequences only. Checked studies attribute under half of the gap to unresolved V genes and leave the rest unexplained. V and J calls and clone size are copied from that table; D and trimming were computed from the DNA. This sample has hundreds of thousands of clones in its table, and about nine tenths of those were observed once. The top ten clones comprise around 7.9% of the sample.

Participants in the prospective study were enrolled through a virtual design, were aged roughly 18 to 100 years, and lived in roughly 24 United States geographic areas. In the prospective study, participants were assigned to cohorts based on the clinical history participants reported in a screening survey and a study questionnaire. Recovered participants in ImmuneRACE Cohort 3 were defined as having two consecutive negative NP/OP PCR tests, clearance from a healthcare professional, or resolution of symptoms. Each participant in the prospective study had whole blood, serum and a nasopharyngeal or oropharyngeal swab collected by mobile phlebotomists. Over an approximately 2-month period, participants in the prospective study had the option of providing additional blood draws and questionnaires. Before DNA extraction, blood samples from the prospective study were shipped at room temperature or frozen.

This TCR derives from a woman aged 55-69 years who had recovered from COVID-19. Sequenced input: PBMCs or T cells enriched from blood (not recorded which). The sequence links TRBV7-6 to TRBJ1-6, with no confident D gene call. The nucleotide sequence is given as TGTGCCAGCAGCTCCCTGGCAGCGAGCTCCTATAATTCACCCCTCCACTTT. Its translation is CASSSLAASSYNSPLHF.